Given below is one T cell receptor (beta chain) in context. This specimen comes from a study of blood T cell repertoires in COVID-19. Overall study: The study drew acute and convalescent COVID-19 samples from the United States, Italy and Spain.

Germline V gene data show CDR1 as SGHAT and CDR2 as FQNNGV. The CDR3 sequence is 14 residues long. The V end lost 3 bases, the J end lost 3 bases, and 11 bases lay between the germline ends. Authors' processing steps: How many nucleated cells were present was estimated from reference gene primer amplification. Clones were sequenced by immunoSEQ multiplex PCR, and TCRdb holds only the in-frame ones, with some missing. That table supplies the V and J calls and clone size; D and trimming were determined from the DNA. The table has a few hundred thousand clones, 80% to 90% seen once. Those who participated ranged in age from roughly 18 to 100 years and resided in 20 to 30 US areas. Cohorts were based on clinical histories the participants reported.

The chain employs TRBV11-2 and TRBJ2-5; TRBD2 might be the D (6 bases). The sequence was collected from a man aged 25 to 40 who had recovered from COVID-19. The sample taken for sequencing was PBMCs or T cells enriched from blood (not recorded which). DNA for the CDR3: TGTGCCAGCAGCTTTCGGGGAGGTGAAGAGACCCAGTACTTC. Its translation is CASSFRGGEETQYF.